These T cell receptor beta chains were read from a single sample in a study of shared clonotypes between healthy human individuals. The protocol was immunoSEQ multiplex PCR, while the TCRdb copy is restricted to in-frame clones and leaves out a portion. The data hold approximately 2.5 million clones, with approximately 94% observed a single time. The sample was naive CD4+ T cells from PBMCs. These receptors were taken from a man between 18 and 29 years old in good health. Some clones in this sample may be carry-over from other donors' samples. CDR3s include the opening cysteine and the closing phenylalanine or tryptophan. A D gene is named only where the DNA matches it firmly. Expanded clones are given a class, and other clones once, few, many or no size at all.

size,D,V,J,DNA,CDR3
.,TRBD1,TRBV5-1,TRBJ2-3,TGCGCCAGCAGCGAGACAGGGGGGTACACAGATACGCAGTATTTT,CASSETGGYTDTQYF
.,.,TRBV19,TRBJ1-1,TGTGCCAGTAGTATACATTCAGGGGTTCCCCGGAGGACTGAAGCTTTCTTT,CASSIHSGVPRRTEAFF
.,TRBD1,TRBV27,TRBJ1-1,TGTGCCAGCAGTTCTTCCACAGGGGCGAACACTGAAGCTTTCTTT,CASSSSTGANTEAFF
once,.,TRBV6-5,TRBJ2-7,TGTGCCAGCAGTCGAACGGGGGTTGTCGGCGAGCAGTACTTC,CASSRTGVVGEQYF
.,TRBD1,TRBV15,TRBJ1-2,TGTGCCACCAGCACCAGGGACAGGCTTCAGCGTGGCTACACCTTC,CATSTRDRLQRGYTF
.,TRBD2,TRBV5-1,TRBJ2-1,TGCGCCAGCAGCTTGGATCCTAGCGGGACCTACAATGAGCAGTTCTTC,CASSLDPSGTYNEQFF
once,.,TRBV6-1,TRBJ2-1,TGTGCCAGCAGGGGCGGGACAGAACGAACCAATGAGCAGTTCTTC,CASRGGTERTNEQFF
once,TRBD1,TRBV18,TRBJ2-7,TGTGCCAGCTCACTAGGGGACAGGGATTCCTACGAGCAGTACTTC,CASSLGDRDSYEQYF
.,TRBD1,TRBV28,TRBJ1-3,TGTGCCAGCAGTGTAGTCGACAGGGAAGACACCATATATTTT,CASSVVDREDTIYF
.,TRBD1,TRBV27,TRBJ2-3,TGTGCCAGCAGCCTACTGGACAGGAGGACGCAGTATTTT,CASSLLDRRTQYF
.,.,TRBV5-5,TRBJ1-1,TGTGCCAGCAGCCCCAGACAGGATCTCGCGCGCGGAGCTTTCTTT,CASSPRQDLARGAFF
.,TRBD2,TRBV5-1,TRBJ2-1,TGCGCCAGCAGCCCGGGGGGAGCCCGGGACTATGAGCAGTTCTTC,CASSPGGARDYEQFF
once,.,TRBV11-3,TRBJ2-1,TGTGCCAGCAGTCTAGGATTGGGGGCGGACTCCTACAATGAGCAGTTCTTC,CASSLGLGADSYNEQFF
.,TRBD1,TRBV19,TRBJ1-4,TGTGCCAGTATTGACAGGGGCTCGACTAATGAAAAACTGTTTTTT,CASIDRGSTNEKLFF
.,TRBD1,TRBV6-6,TRBJ2-7,TGTGCCAGCGCAGCGACAGGGGGCTCCTACGAGCAGTACTTC,CASAATGGSYEQYF
.,TRBD1,TRBV7-2,TRBJ2-7,TGTGCCAGCAGCCGGGACAGGGTTAGCTACGAGCAGTACTTC,CASSRDRVSYEQYF
once,.,TRBV5-4,TRBJ2-2,TGTGCCAGCAGCTTGGTGGGCGGACCGAACACCGGGGAGCTGTTTTTT,CASSLVGGPNTGELFF
.,.,TRBV6-5,TRBJ2-5,TGTGCCAGCAGTTGGCGAGGGGCACAAGAGACCCAGTACTTC,CASSWRGAQETQYF
.,.,TRBV19,TRBJ2-5,TGTGCCAGTAGTCTACAGCCGTACCAAGAGACCCAGTACTTC,CASSLQPYQETQYF
.,TRBD1,TRBV19,TRBJ2-2,TGTGCCAGTAGAACCGGGACAGAGAACACCGGGGAGCTGTTTTTT,CASRTGTENTGELFF
.,TRBD1,TRBV5-1,TRBJ2-5,TGCGCCAGCAGAAGCGGACAGGGGCAGGTGGAGACCCAGTACTTC,CASRSGQGQVETQYF
.,.,TRBV5-4,TRBJ1-2,TGTGCCAGCAGCTTGGGAGCGAAACAGGGCGGCTATGGCTACACCTTC,CASSLGAKQGGYGYTF
.,.,TRBV2,TRBJ2-2,TGTGCCAGCAGACTGGACAGCAACACCGGGGAGCTGTTTTTT,CASRLDSNTGELFF
.,.,TRBV2,TRBJ2-5,TGTGCCAGACAGGGCACCGGGACCCCCGGGACCCAGTACTTC,CARQGTGTPGTQYF
.,TRBD1,TRBV30,TRBJ1-4,TGTGCCTGGAGCCACAGGGGAGGGTTGAAACTGTTTTTT,CAWSHRGGLKLFF
.,.,TRBV2,TRBJ2-3,TGTGCCAGCAGTGCCTACAGGGATGGAGGGGTCACAGATACGCAGTATTTT,CASSAYRDGGVTDTQYF
.,.,TRBV7-2,TRBJ1-2,TGTGCCAGCAGCTCCTCAGGGCACCCTGACTACACCTTC,CASSSSGHPDYTF
.,TRBD1,TRBV19,TRBJ1-5,TGTGCCAGTAGTGCCTTTTACAGGGGGAGCAATCAGCCCCAGCATTTT,CASSAFYRGSNQPQHF
.,.,TRBV5-1,TRBJ1-3,TGCGCCAGCACCTCGGGGCGACCGGGAAACACCATATATTTT,CASTSGRPGNTIYF
.,TRBD2,TRBV27,TRBJ2-3,TGTGCCAGCAGTTTATCGGGACTAGCGGGAGTGGGGACAGATACGCAGTATTTT,CASSLSGLAGVGTDTQYF
.,TRBD1,TRBV5-6,TRBJ1-2,TGTGCCAGCAGCCTCGACCCGGACAGGGGGCGGAGTGGGTATGGCTACACCTTC,CASSLDPDRGRSGYGYTF
.,.,TRBV6-5,TRBJ1-4,TGTGCCAGCAGCACCGGGATTAATGAAAAACTGTTTTTT,CASSTGINEKLFF
.,.,TRBV4-3,TRBJ2-2,TGCGCCAGCAGCCAGAACCTGGGATCGCCCGGGGAGCTGTTTTTT,CASSQNLGSPGELFF
.,.,TRBV5-4,TRBJ2-7,TGTGCCAGCAGCTTGCCCGTCCGTCCCTACGAGCAGTACTTC,CASSLPVRPYEQYF
.,.,TRBV5-1,TRBJ2-5,TGCGCCAGCACCCTGGAGGGTCGGGAAGGAGAGACCCAGTACTTC,CASTLEGREGETQYF
.,.,TRBV11-2,TRBJ2-1,TGTGCCAGCAGCTTAGATCTGCTGGCGGGCCTGAGCTCCTACAATGAGCAGTTCTTC,CASSLDLLAGLSSYNEQFF
.,TRBD2,TRBV11-3,TRBJ2-1,TGTGCCAGCAGCTTTACAGGACTAGCGCTGAATGAGCAGTTCTTC,CASSFTGLALNEQFF
.,.,TRBV7-2,TRBJ2-3,TGTGCCAGCAGCCTCCGAACAGCACTGGCGGGAGATACGCAGTATTTT,CASSLRTALAGDTQYF
.,TRBD2,TRBV15,TRBJ2-1,TGTGCCACCAGCAGAGGGACTAGCGGGACCCCCTCCTACAATGAGCAGTTCTTC,CATSRGTSGTPSYNEQFF
.,.,TRBV4-2,TRBJ2-3,TGTGCCAGCAGCCAAGTAAGGCAGGGGGGAAATACGCAGTATTTT,CASSQVRQGGNTQYF
few,.,TRBV2,TRBJ1-1,TGTGCCAGCAGTGGGGAATCGAACACTGAAGCTTTCTTT,CASSGESNTEAFF
once,TRBD1,TRBV4-1,TRBJ2-1,TGCGCCAGCAGCCCAGGGACAGTTTTTTACAATGAGCAGTTCTTC,CASSPGTVFYNEQFF
.,.,TRBV19,TRBJ1-2,TGTGCCAGTAGTACCGTTAGGGCGGGAGGCTATGGCTACACCTTC,CASSTVRAGGYGYTF
.,TRBD1,TRBV19,TRBJ1-1,TGTGCCAGTCAACCGGACAGGGCTTTCGGTACTGAAGCTTTCTTT,CASQPDRAFGTEAFF
.,.,TRBV14,TRBJ2-1,TGTGCCAGCAGCCACCGGCAGCTACTTTACAATGAGCAGTTCTTC,CASSHRQLLYNEQFF
.,TRBD1,TRBV23-1,TRBJ2-5,TGCGCCAGCAGCCCTATCGGGACAGGGGGCTCGGAGCGGGAGGTTCTGGGTGAGACCCAGTACTTC,CASSPIGTGGSEREVLGETQYF
once,TRBD2,TRBV19,TRBJ2-1,TGTGCCAGTAGTATTAGGGCTAGCGGAAGCTCCTACAATGAGCAGTTCTTC,CASSIRASGSSYNEQFF
.,.,TRBV19,TRBJ1-5,TGTGCCAGTGGACGGACAGCCCCTAGCAATCAGCCCCAGCATTTT,CASGRTAPSNQPQHF
.,.,TRBV19,TRBJ1-2,TGTGCCAGTATGGATCAGGCGGGGGTCTATGGCTACACCTTC,CASMDQAGVYGYTF
.,TRBD2,TRBV5-1,TRBJ2-3,TGCGCCAGCAGCTTGGTTGTTAGCGGGAACACAGATACGCAGTATTTT,CASSLVVSGNTDTQYF
.,.,TRBV5-1,TRBJ2-7,TGCGCCAGCAGCTTGAGTAGCGCCTACGAGCAGTACTTC,CASSLSSAYEQYF
.,.,TRBV21-1,TRBJ1-1,TGTGCCAGCAGCAAAGGGGGCAGCACGTTGAACACTGAAGCTTTCTTT,CASSKGGSTLNTEAFF
.,.,TRBV7-2,TRBJ2-3,TGTGCCAGCAGGTCCGGGACTAGCACAGATACGCAGTATTTT,CASRSGTSTDTQYF
.,.,TRBV4-3,TRBJ2-7,TGCGCCAGCAGCCCTGCAACAGGACTCTACGAGCAGTACTTC,CASSPATGLYEQYF
.,TRBD2,TRBV28,TRBJ2-1,TGTGCCAGCAGTCCACGACTAGCGGGAGGATTGTACAATGAGCAGTTCTTC,CASSPRLAGGLYNEQFF
.,TRBD2,TRBV6-1,TRBJ2-7,TGTGCCAGCAGGTCCCCTAGCGGGAACTACGAGCAGTACTTC,CASRSPSGNYEQYF
.,.,TRBV30,TRBJ1-1,TGTGCCTGGAGAGGGAATTACAGGACATGGAACACTGAAGCTTTCTTT,CAWRGNYRTWNTEAFF